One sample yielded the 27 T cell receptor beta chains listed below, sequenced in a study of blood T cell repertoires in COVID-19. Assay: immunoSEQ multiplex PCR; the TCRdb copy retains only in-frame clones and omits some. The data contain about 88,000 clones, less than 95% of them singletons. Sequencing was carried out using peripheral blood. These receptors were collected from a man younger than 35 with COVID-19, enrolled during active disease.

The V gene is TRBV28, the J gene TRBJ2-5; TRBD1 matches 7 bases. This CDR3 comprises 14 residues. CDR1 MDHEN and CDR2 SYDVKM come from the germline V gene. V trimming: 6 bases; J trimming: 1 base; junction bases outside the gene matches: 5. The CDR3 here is CASSSGQIQETQYF. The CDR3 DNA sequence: TGTGCCAGCAGCTCGGGACAGATCCAAGAGACCCAGTACTTC.

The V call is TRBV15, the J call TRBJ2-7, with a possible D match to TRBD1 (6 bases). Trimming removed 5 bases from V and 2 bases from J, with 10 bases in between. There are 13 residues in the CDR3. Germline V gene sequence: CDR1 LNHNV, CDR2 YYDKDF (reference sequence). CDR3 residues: CATSQGGPYEQYF. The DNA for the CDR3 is TGTGCCACCAGCCAAGGGGGTCCCTACGAGCAGTACTTC.

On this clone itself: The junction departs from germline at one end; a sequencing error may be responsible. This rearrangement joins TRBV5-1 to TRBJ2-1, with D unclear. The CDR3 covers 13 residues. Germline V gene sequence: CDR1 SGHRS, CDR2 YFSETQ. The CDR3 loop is CASSLARYNEQFF. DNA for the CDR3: TGCGCCAGCAGTTTGGCCCGCTACAATGAGCAGTTCTTC.

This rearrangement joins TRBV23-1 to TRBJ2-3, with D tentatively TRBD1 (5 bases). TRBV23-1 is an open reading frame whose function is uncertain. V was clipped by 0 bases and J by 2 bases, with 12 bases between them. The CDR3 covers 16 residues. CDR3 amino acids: CASSQSKGEVTDTQYF. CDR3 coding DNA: TGCGCCAGCAGTCAATCGAAAGGGGAAGTCACAGATACGCAGTATTTT.

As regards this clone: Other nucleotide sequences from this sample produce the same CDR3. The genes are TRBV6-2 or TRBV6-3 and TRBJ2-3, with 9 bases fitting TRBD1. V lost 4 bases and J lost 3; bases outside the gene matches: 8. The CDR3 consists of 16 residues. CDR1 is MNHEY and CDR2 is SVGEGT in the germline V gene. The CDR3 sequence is CASSSGQGWGTDTQYF. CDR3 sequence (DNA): TGTGCCAGCAGTTCAGGACAGGGGTGGGGAACAGATACGCAGTATTTT.

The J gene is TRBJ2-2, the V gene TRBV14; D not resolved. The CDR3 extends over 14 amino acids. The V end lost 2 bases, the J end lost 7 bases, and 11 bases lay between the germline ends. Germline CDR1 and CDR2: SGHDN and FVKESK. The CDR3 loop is CASSQFLRNGELFF. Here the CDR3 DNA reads TGTGCCAGCAGCCAATTTCTGAGGAACGGGGAGCTGTTTTTT.

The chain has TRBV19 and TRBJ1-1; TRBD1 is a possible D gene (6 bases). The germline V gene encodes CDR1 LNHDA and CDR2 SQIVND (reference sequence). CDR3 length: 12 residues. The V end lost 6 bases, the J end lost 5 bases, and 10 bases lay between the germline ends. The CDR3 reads CASSQGRTEAFF. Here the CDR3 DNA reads TGTGCCAGTAGCCAGGGGCGTACTGAAGCTTTCTTT.

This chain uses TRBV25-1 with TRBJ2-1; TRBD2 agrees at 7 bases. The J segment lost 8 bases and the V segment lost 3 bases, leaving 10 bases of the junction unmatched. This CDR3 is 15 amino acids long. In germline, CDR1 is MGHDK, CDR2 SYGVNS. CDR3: CASSDPPGTIHEQFF. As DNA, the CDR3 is TGTGCCAGCAGTGACCCCCCCGGGACTATTCATGAGCAGTTCTTC.

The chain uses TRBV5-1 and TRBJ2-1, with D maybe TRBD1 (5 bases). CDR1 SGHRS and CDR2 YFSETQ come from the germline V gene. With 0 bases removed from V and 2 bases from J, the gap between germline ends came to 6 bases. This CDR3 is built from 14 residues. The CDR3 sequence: CASSLEQAYNEQFF. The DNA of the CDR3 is TGCGCCAGCAGCTTGGAACAGGCCTACAATGAGCAGTTCTTC. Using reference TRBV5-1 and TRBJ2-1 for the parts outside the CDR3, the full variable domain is KAGVTQTPRYLIKTRGQQVTLSCSPISGHRSVSWYQQTPGQGLQFLFEYFSETQRNKGNFPGRFSGRQFSNSRSEMNVSTLELGDSALYLCASSLEQAYNEQFFGPGTRLTVL.

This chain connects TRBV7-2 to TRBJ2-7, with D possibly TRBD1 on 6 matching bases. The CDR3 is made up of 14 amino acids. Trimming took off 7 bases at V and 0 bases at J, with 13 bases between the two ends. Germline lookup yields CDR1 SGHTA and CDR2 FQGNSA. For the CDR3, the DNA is TGTGCCAGCAACAACGGACAGAGCTCCTACGAGCAGTACTTC. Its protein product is CASNNGQSSYEQYF.

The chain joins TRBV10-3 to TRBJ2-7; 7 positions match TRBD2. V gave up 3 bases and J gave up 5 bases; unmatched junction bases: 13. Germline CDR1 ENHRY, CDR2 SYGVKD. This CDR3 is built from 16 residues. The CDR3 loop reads CAISEARRESLDEQYF. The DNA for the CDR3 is TGTGCCATCAGTGAAGCTCGGCGGGAGTCCCTGGACGAGCAGTACTTC.

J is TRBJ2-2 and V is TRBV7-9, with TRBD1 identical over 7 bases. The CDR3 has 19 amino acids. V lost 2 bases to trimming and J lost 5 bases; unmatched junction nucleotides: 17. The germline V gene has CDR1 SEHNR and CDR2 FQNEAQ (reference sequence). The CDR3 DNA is TGTGCCAGCAGCTTACAGTCGGCTCGACAGGGTTTCGTGACCGGGGAGCTGTTTTTT. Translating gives CASSLQSARQGFVTGELFF.

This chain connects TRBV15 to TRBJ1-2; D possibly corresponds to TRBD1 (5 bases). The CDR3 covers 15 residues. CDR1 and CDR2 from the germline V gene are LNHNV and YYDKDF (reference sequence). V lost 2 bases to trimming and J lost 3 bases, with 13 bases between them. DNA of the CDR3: TGTGCCACCAGCAGAACCAGGGAGGTCGACTATGGCTACACCTTC. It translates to CATSRTREVDYGYTF.

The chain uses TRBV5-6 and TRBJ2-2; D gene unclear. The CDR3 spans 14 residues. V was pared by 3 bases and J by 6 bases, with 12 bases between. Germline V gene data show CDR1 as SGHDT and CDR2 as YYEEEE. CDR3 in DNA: TGTGCCAGCAGCTCACCTTATTTAGCCGGGGAGCTGTTTTTT. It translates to CASSSPYLAGELFF.

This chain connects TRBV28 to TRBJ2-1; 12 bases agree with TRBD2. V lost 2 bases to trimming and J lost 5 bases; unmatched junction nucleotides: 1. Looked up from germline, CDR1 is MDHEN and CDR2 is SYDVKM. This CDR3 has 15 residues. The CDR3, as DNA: TGTGCCAGCAGTTTAAGGACTAGCGGGAACAATGAGCAGTTCTTC. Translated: CASSLRTSGNNEQFF.

CDR3 in amino acids: CASSWTRQGNYGYTF. Here the CDR3 DNA reads TGCGCCAGCAGCTGGACCCGACAGGGAAACTATGGCTACACCTTC. The V gene is TRBV5-1, the J gene TRBJ1-2; 7 bases map to TRBD1. The V segment lost 3 bases and the J segment 2 bases; nucleotides outside the gene matches: 7. The CDR3 length is 15 residues. Germline CDR1 and CDR2: SGHRS and YFSETQ.

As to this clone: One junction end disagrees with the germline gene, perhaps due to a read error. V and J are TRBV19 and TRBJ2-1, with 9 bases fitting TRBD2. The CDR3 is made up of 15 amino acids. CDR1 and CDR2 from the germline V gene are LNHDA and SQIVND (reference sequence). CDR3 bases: TGTGCCAGTAGTATTAGACTAGCGGAACACAATGAGCAGCTCTTC. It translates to CASSIRLAEHNEQLF.

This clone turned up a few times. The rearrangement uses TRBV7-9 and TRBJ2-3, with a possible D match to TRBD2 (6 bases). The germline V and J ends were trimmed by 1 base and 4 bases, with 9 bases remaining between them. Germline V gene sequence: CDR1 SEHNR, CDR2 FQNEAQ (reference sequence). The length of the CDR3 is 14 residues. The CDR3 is CASSLGREPDTQYF. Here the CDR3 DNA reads TGTGCCAGCAGCTTAGGCCGGGAGCCAGATACGCAGTATTTT. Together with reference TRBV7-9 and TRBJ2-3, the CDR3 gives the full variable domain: DTGVSQNPRHKITKRGQNVTFRCDPISEHNRLYWYRQTLGQGPEFLTYFQNEAQLEKSRLLSDRFSAERPKGSFSTLEIQRTEQGDSAMYLCASSLGREPDTQYFGPGTRLTVL.

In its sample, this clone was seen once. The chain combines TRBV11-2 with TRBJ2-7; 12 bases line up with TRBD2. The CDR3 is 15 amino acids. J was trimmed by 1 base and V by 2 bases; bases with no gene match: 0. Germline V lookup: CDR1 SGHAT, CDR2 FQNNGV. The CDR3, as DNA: TGTGCCAGCAGCTTACTAGCGGGAGGGTCCTACGAGCAGTACTTC. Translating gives CASSLLAGGSYEQYF.

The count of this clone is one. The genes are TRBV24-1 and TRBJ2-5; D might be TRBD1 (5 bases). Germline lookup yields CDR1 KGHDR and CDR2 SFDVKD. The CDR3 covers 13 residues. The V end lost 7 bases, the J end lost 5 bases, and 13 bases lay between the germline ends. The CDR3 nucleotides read TGTGCCACCAGCCCCTCCAGGGTGGAGACCCAGTACTTC. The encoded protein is CATSPSRVETQYF.

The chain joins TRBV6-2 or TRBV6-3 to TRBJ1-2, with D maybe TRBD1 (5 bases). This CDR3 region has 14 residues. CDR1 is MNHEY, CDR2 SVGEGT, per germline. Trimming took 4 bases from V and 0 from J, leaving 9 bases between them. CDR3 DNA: TGTGCCAGCAGTTGGGGCAATGCTAACTATGGCTACACCTTC. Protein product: CASSWGNANYGYTF.

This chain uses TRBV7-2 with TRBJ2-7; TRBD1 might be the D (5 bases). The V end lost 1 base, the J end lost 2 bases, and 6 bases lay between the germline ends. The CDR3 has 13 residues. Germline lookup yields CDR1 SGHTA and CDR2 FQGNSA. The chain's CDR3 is CASSLVRAYEQYF. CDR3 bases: TGTGCCAGCAGCTTAGTCAGGGCCTACGAGCAGTACTTC.

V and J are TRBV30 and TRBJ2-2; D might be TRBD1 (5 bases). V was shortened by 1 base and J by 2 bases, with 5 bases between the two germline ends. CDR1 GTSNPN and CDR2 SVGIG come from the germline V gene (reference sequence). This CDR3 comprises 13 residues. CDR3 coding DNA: TGTGCCTGGAGTGGGACAAACACCGGGGAGCTGTTTTTT. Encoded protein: CAWSGTNTGELFF. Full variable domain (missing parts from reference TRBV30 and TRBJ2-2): SQTIHQWPATLVQPVGSPLSLECTVEGTSNPNLYWYRQAAGRGLQLLFYSVGIGQISSEVPQNLSASRPQDRQFILSSKKLLLSDSGFYLCAWSGTNTGELFFGEGSRLTVL.

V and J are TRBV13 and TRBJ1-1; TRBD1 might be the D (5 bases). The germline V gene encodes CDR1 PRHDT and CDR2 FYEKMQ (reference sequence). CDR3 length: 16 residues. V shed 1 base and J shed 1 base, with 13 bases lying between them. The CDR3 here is CASSLEGVASNTEAFF. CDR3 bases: TGTGCCAGCAGCTTAGAAGGGGTGGCTTCGAACACTGAAGCTTTCTTT.

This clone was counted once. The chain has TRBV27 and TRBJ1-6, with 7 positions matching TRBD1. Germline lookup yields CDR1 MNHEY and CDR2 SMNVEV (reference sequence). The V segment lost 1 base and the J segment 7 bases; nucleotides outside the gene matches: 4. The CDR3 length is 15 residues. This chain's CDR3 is CASSLYTGDNSPLHF. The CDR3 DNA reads TGTGCCAGCAGTTTATATACAGGGGACAATTCACCCCTCCACTTT.

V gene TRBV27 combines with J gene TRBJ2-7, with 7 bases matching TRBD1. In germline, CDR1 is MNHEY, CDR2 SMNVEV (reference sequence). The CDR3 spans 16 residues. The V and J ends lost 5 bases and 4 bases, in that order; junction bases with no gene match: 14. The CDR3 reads CASSPEGAIPQYEQYF. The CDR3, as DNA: TGTGCCAGCAGTCCCGAGGGGGCGATCCCCCAGTACGAGCAGTACTTC.

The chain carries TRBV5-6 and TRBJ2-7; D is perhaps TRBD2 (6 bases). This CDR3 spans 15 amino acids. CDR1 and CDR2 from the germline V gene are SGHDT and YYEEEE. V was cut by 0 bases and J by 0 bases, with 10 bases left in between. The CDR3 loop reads CASSLASGGSYEQYF. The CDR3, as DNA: TGTGCCAGCAGCTTGGCATCCGGGGGCTCCTACGAGCAGTACTTC.